These T cell receptor beta chains were read from a single sample in a study of blood T cell repertoires in COVID-19. Sequenced by immunoSEQ multiplex PCR; TCRdb stores in-frame clones only, minus some. This table has just over 250,000 clones, over 70% appearing once. Sequencing was done on a sample of peripheral blood. These receptors were taken from a woman in her 70s with COVID-19, enrolled during active disease. Both conserved end residues are part of each CDR3. The D gene is left open where the match is weak. A row's size may be missing; if present it is once, few, many or a size class.

d_gene	abundance	j_gene	v_gene	CDR3aa	CDR3nt
NA	NA	TRBJ2-3	TRBV11-3	CASSIGLNTDTQYF	TGTGCCAGCAGCATTGGACTCAACACAGATACGCAGTATTTT
NA	NA	TRBJ1-1	TRBV15	CATSFGNTEAFF	TGTGCCACCTCTTTCGGGAACACTGAAGCTTTCTTT
NA	NA	TRBJ1-1	TRBV19	CASSVIQGYTEAFF	TGTGCCAGTAGTGTTATTCAGGGTTACACTGAAGCTTTCTTT
TRBD2	NA	TRBJ2-7	TRBV2	CATTERLAVYEQYF	TGTGCCACAACCGAACGACTAGCTGTCTACGAGCAGTACTTC
NA	NA	TRBJ1-2	TRBV13	CASSRRQIINYGYTF	TGTGCCAGCAGCCGCCGACAGATAATTAACTATGGCTACACCTTC
NA	NA	TRBJ1-1	TRBV19	CASSTTRKGDTEAFF	TGTGCCAGTAGTACTACTCGAAAGGGGGACACTGAAGCTTTCTTT
NA	NA	TRBJ2-2	TRBV18	CASSPGVLELFF	TGTGCCAGCTCACCCGGGGTCCTGGAGCTGTTTTTT
NA	NA	TRBJ2-7	TRBV9	CASSVGETLYF	TGTGCCAGCAGCGTAGGGGAGACTTTGTACTTC
NA	NA	TRBJ2-5	TRBV5-1	CASSLTGYGETQYF	TGCGCCAGCAGCTTAACCGGGTATGGAGAGACCCAGTACTTC
TRBD1	NA	TRBJ1-1	TRBV5-4	CASRIDRVRTEAFF	TGTGCCAGCCGGATCGACAGGGTTCGCACTGAAGCTTTCTTT
NA	few	TRBJ1-5	TRBV7-2	CASSLAVGRGINQPQHF	TGTGCCAGCAGCTTAGCGGTGGGCAGGGGAATCAATCAGCCCCAGCATTTT
NA	NA	TRBJ2-5	TRBV27	CASSATSIPETQYF	TGTGCCAGCAGTGCGACTAGTATTCCAGAGACCCAGTACTTC
TRBD1	NA	TRBJ1-4	TRBV18	CASSPDRGTLFF	TGTGCCAGCTCACCCGACAGGGGTACCCTGTTTTTT
TRBD1	NA	TRBJ2-6	TRBV10-3	CATRKTGVRLSGANVLTF	TGTGCCACACGAAAGACAGGGGTACGGCTCTCTGGGGCCAACGTCCTGACTTTC
TRBD1	NA	TRBJ1-5	TRBV6-6	CASRPGTGGPRAQHF	TGTGCCAGCAGGCCCGGGACAGGGGGCCCCCGGGCCCAGCATTTT
NA	NA	TRBJ1-6	TRBV19	CASSDSTLNSPLHF	TGTGCCAGTAGTGACTCTACCCTCAATTCACCCCTCCACTTT
NA	NA	TRBJ1-3	TRBV11-3	CASSLDPGILGNTIYF	TGTGCCAGCAGCTTAGATCCCGGAATACTAGGAAACACCATATATTTT
NA	NA	TRBJ2-4	TRBV6-5	CASSPSVSKNIQYF	TGTGCCAGCAGTCCTTCGGTTTCGAAAAACATTCAGTACTTC
TRBD2	NA	TRBJ2-3	TRBV6-1	CASSDEREPAHTQYF	TGTGCCAGCAGTGATGAGCGGGAGCCCGCCCATACGCAGTATTTT
NA	NA	TRBJ2-7	TRBV28	CASSSEVPYEQYF	TGTGCCAGCAGCTCAGAGGTGCCCTACGAGCAGTACTTC
TRBD1	once	TRBJ1-4	TRBV19	CASSPGQVFEEKLFF	TGTGCCAGTAGTCCCGGACAGGTCTTCGAAGAAAAACTGTTTTTT
NA	NA	TRBJ2-7	TRBV5-1	CASSLRQVRDEQYF	TGCGCCAGCAGCCTGAGACAGGTACGCGACGAGCAGTACTTC
NA	NA	TRBJ2-5	TRBV7-9	CASSLTPRETQYF	TGTGCCAGCAGCTTAACCCCCCGGGAGACCCAGTACTTC
NA	once	TRBJ2-1	TRBV4-3	CASSQGRGLAVEQFF	TGCGCCAGCAGCCAAGGCAGGGGGCTAGCGGTTGAGCAGTTCTTC
NA	NA	TRBJ2-1	TRBV19	CASSMTAQTRGNEQFF	TGTGCCAGTAGTATGACGGCGCAAACTAGAGGCAATGAGCAGTTCTTC
TRBD1	NA	TRBJ2-7	TRBV6-5	CASSSDRSYEQYF	TGTGCCAGCAGTTCGGACAGGTCCTACGAGCAGTACTTC
NA	NA	TRBJ1-3	TRBV29-1	CSVSSYGNTIYF	TGCAGCGTTTCATCCTATGGAAACACCATATATTTT
NA	NA	TRBJ1-2	TRBV7-2	CASSVGDTTGGYTF	TGTGCCAGCAGCGTAGGGGACACTACCGGTGGCTACACCTTC
TRBD1	NA	TRBJ1-3	TRBV28	CASSRDRGGNTIYF	TGTGCCAGCAGCCGGGACAGGGGTGGAAACACCATATATTTT
NA	once	TRBJ2-7	TRBV7-2	CASSPTPGTSSYEQYF	TGTGCCAGCAGTCCTACTCCGGGAACAAGCTCCTACGAGCAGTACTTC
NA	NA	TRBJ2-7	TRBV18	CASSPRSDNYEQYF	TGTGCCAGCTCACCGCGGAGTGATAACTACGAGCAGTACTTC
TRBD1	NA	TRBJ1-4	TRBV19	CASSIGQGAANEKLFF	TGTGCCAGTAGTATTGGGCAGGGGGCGGCTAATGAAAAACTGTTTTTT
TRBD1	once	TRBJ2-1	TRBV6-2/TRBV6-3	CASSTRWQGVGNEQFF	TGTGCCAGCAGTACCCGGTGGCAGGGGGTGGGCAATGAGCAGTTCTTC
TRBD2	NA	TRBJ2-2	TRBV5-1	CASSGRAGAVNTGELFF	TGCGCCAGCAGCGGGAGGGCGGGAGCCGTGAACACCGGGGAGCTGTTTTTT
TRBD2	NA	TRBJ2-5	TRBV5-1	CASSRTSGGGTQYF	TGCGCCAGCAGTCGGACTAGCGGAGGGGGTACCCAGTACTTC
NA	NA	TRBJ1-3	TRBV18	CASSLLTESSGNTIYF	TGTGCCAGCTCACTTTTGACAGAGAGCTCTGGAAACACCATATATTTT
TRBD2	NA	TRBJ2-6	TRBV4-1	CASSQEVAGGISGANVLTF	TGCGCCAGCAGCCAAGAAGTGGCGGGAGGCATCTCTGGGGCCAACGTCCTGACTTTC
NA	NA	TRBJ1-1	TRBV7-2	CASKITSALTTEAFF	TGTGCCAGTAAAATAACTTCTGCCTTAACCACTGAAGCTTTCTTT
TRBD1	NA	TRBJ1-1	TRBV6-2/TRBV6-3	CASSYSSGTGLRSTEAFF	TGTGCCAGCAGTTACTCGTCCGGGACAGGGCTTCGGTCCACTGAAGCTTTCTTT
TRBD1	NA	TRBJ1-2	TRBV7-2	CASRVLRTGGSGYTF	TGTGCCAGCCGAGTACTTAGGACAGGGGGCTCTGGCTACACCTTC
NA	NA	TRBJ2-1	TRBV19	CASSRWHEQFF	TGTGCCAGTAGCAGATGGCATGAGCAGTTCTTC
TRBD1	NA	TRBJ1-4	TRBV27	CASSPVGGGHEKLFF	TGTGCCAGCAGTCCGGTCGGAGGGGGCCATGAAAAACTGTTTTTT
TRBD1	NA	TRBJ1-1	TRBV7-9	CASSPWTGGQNTEAFF	TGTGCCAGCAGCCCGTGGACAGGGGGCCAGAACACTGAAGCTTTCTTT
TRBD2	NA	TRBJ2-2	TRBV7-2	CASSSTSGKTGELFF	TGTGCCAGCAGCTCCACTAGCGGGAAGACCGGGGAGCTGTTTTTT
TRBD2	once	TRBJ2-7	TRBV28	CASRGTITYEQYF	TGTGCCAGCAGGGGGACTATTACCTACGAGCAGTACTTC
NA	NA	TRBJ1-4	TRBV2	CASRTVRNEKLFF	TGTGCCAGCAGAACTGTCCGTAATGAAAAACTGTTTTTT
NA	NA	TRBJ2-2	TRBV11-1	CASSLVSGPTGELFF	TGTGCCAGCAGCTTAGTTTCTGGCCCCACCGGGGAGCTGTTTTTT
NA	NA	TRBJ1-3	TRBV6-6	CASSGRDSGNTIYF	TGTGCCAGCAGTGGACGGGACTCTGGAAACACCATATATTTT
NA	NA	TRBJ2-1	TRBV6-5	CASHRENEQFF	TGTGCCAGCCACAGGGAAAATGAGCAGTTCTTC
TRBD1	NA	TRBJ2-7	TRBV13	CASSLGRPGQGYEQYF	TGTGCCAGCAGCTTAGGCCGGCCGGGACAGGGCTACGAGCAGTACTTC
NA	NA	TRBJ2-7	TRBV28	CASSKTPGQRVAYEQYF	TGTGCCAGCAGTAAAACTCCGGGACAAAGGGTGGCCTACGAGCAGTACTTC